A single sample is the source of the 5 T cell receptor beta chains below, sequenced in a study of response to subunit inactivated influenza vaccine (dated by TCRdb to the late 2010s). The library was built by means of RT-PCR. Sequencing instrument: Illumina HiSeq 2500. TCRdb's own reprocessing of the public reads used fastp at Q25 and MiXCR and kept productive beta chains. Each record represents a unique CDR3 protein, reported with the most common genes and DNA among its rows. Across this sample there are under 850,000 distinct CDR3 sequences, with less than 20% seen only once. The leading ten clones occupy approximately 11% of the sample. Sequencing was performed on PBMCs from blood, taken about 5 days after vaccination. These receptors were obtained from a man aged 50 to 59 who received an inactivated influenza vaccine. Donor details come from another sample of the same person, matched by shared clones.

This clonotype was counted only a few times. The chain recombines TRBV20-1 with TRBJ2-3, with 11 bases lining up with TRBD2. The CDR3 spans 16 residues. V shed 1 base and J 5 bases; nucleotides not matched to a gene: 8. Germline values: CDR1 DFQATT, CDR2 SNEGSKA (reference sequence). The CDR3 nucleotides are TGCAGTGCTAGAGGCCTAGCGGGAGGTATTAGAGATACGCAGTATTTT. Its translation is CSARGLAGGIRDTQYF.

The sample holds many counts of this clonotype. This CDR3 reads CSVGAYNEQFF. The CDR3 nucleotides read TGCAGCGTTGGGGCCTACAATGAGCAGTTCTTC. The V call is TRBV29-1, the J call TRBJ2-1; unclear D gene. In germline, CDR1 is SQVTM, CDR2 ANQGSEA. The length of the CDR3 is 11 residues. The V end was cut by 4 bases, the J end by 2 bases, with 3 bases between.

In its sample, this clonotype was seen a few times. The chain carries TRBV29-1 and TRBJ2-3; D may match TRBD1 or TRBD2 (6 bases each). The CDR3 sequence is 12 residues long. Germline V gene data show CDR1 as SQVTM and CDR2 as ANQGSEA. Trimming cost V 5 bases and J 6 bases, with 12 bases left between them. The CDR3 region is CSVLRGPDTQYF. For the CDR3, the DNA is TGCAGCGTTTTACGGGGGCCCGATACGCAGTATTTT.

CDR3 bases: TGTGCCAGCAGCCCTAGCGGGGGGGCCAGCCAGTTCTTC. It encodes CASSPSGGASQFF. V usage is TRBV3-1 and J usage is TRBJ2-1, with 12 positions matching TRBD2. Germline assignment: CDR1 LGHDT and CDR2 YNNKEL (reference sequence). The length of the CDR3 is 13 residues. J gave up 13 bases and V 4 bases, and 5 bases lay outside the gene matches.

The chain links TRBV19 to TRBJ2-7; unclear D gene. This CDR3 contains 14 residues. Germline V CDR1 and CDR2: LNHDA, SQIVND (reference sequence). The V gene lost 5 bases and the J gene lost 3 bases, with 14 bases spanning the gap. The CDR3 spells CASSSNHWNYEQYF. DNA for the CDR3: TGTGCCAGTAGTTCGAATCACTGGAACTACGAGCAGTACTTC.